This record looks at one T cell receptor beta chain sequence and its context. Unmatched junction bases numbered 4, after V lost 2 bases and J lost 4 bases. This CDR3 is 16 amino acids long. Germline V gene data show CDR1 as SGHNT and CDR2 as YYREEE (reference sequence). The sample originates from a study of blood T cell repertoires in COVID-19. Assay used: immunoSEQ multiplex PCR; TCRdb lists only in-frame clones, some missing. The sample has some 300,000 clones, around four fifths seen once. The source is a woman aged 45 to 65 with active or convalescent COVID-19. Sequences were obtained from peripheral blood. The genes are TRBV5-4 and TRBJ2-2, with 11 bases aligning to TRBD2. The CDR3 coding sequence is TGTGCCAGCAGCTTACTAGCGGGAGTAGTCACCGGGGAGCTGTTTTTT. Translation: CASSLLAGVVTGELFF.